The clone carrying this T cell receptor (beta chain) was picked up one time. Its matching antigen is unknown. The CDR3 runs to 12 residues. The germline CDR1 and CDR2 sequences are SGHRS and YFSETQ. V was trimmed by 4 bases and J by 5 bases, leaving 10 bases between them. This record belongs to a study of cytomegalovirus exposure and HLA in healthy donors. Study-wide findings and caveats: TCR beta sequences reportedly predicted most subjects' HLA-A and HLA-B alleles accurately.

PCR used 60 Vbeta primers and 13 Jbeta primers. Clones were read by immunoSEQ multiplex PCR, and TCRdb kept only the in-frame ones, dropping some. Of approximately 190,000 clones in the sample, around 86% are singletons; the top ten hold 1% to 1.5%. Sequencing was performed on PBMCs. V gene TRBV5-1 combines with J gene TRBJ2-7; D unresolved. The receptor comes from a man in his thirties or forties in good health and CMV-seronegative. CDR3 region: CASSQDMNEQYF. DNA of the CDR3: TGCGCCAGCAGCCAAGACATGAACGAGCAGTACTTC.